This T cell receptor beta chain comes out of a study of cytomegalovirus exposure and HLA in healthy donors. Study overall: Within an early data release were 65 million to 90 million unique TCRs drawn from HLA-typed donors. Study-wide results and caveats: The CMV antigen specificity of three CMV-associated chains was confirmed through in vitro analysis. Later analysis reportedly placed an Asian-associated ancestry cluster below the roughly 670-donor mean in N-insertions.

Of note for this clone: Its antigen is currently unknown.

In the PCR, 60 Vbeta and 13 Jbeta primers were used. Clones were sequenced by immunoSEQ multiplex PCR, and TCRdb holds only the in-frame ones, with some missing. The sample records about 76,000 clones, 65% to 80% being singletons. Whereas donors were nominally healthy upon sampling, unrecorded immune exposures were probable. V lost 5 bases and J lost 3; bases outside the gene matches: 9. Germline V CDR1 and CDR2: MDHEN, SYDVKM. The CDR3 sequence is 16 residues long. This TCR came from a woman between 40 and 55 years old in good health and CMV-seropositive. The chain employs TRBV28 and TRBJ2-5, with 10 bases aligning to TRBD2. The source material was PBMCs. CDR3 sequence: CASSPVAGGAKETQYF. CDR3 in DNA: TGTGCCAGCAGTCCCGTAGCGGGGGGCGCTAAAGAGACCCAGTACTTC. The full variable domain, rest sourced from reference TRBV28 and TRBJ2-5, is DVKVTQSSRYLVKRTGEKVFLECVQDMDHENMFWYRQDPGLGLRLIYFSYDVKMKEKGDIPEGYSVSREKKERFSLILESASTNQTSMYLCASSPVAGGAKETQYFGPGTRLLVL.